These 21 T cell receptor beta chains originate from one sample sequenced in a study of blood T cells in healthy people across ages. Primed by a sample-barcoded 5' primer and a J-beta primer mix, a second PCR proceeded for roughly 7 to 12 cycles. TCRdb recomputed calls from the 5' RACE reads with MiXCR, one row per CDR3 protein. The data show approximately 2,000,000 distinct CDR3 sequences, about two fifths seen once. The sample consisted of blood. The receptors were gathered from a human donor in good health.

For the CDR3, the DNA is TGTGCCAGCAGCTTAAGGCCGGGACAGGGGGAAAAACTGTTTTTT. Translated: CASSLRPGQGEKLFF. The chain employs TRBV11-2 and TRBJ1-4; 10 nucleotides agree with TRBD1. The J segment lost 8 bases and the V segment lost 2 bases, leaving 5 bases of the junction unmatched. Germline V gene lookup returns CDR1 SGHAT and CDR2 FQNNGV. The length of the CDR3 is 15 residues.

The chain links TRBV4-3 to TRBJ1-2, with 8 positions matching TRBD1. V was pared by 1 base and J by 4 bases, with 5 bases of the junction left unmatched. The CDR3 has 15 residues. Germline-derived CDR1 and CDR2 are LGHNA and YSLEER. The DNA of the CDR3 is TGCGCCAGCAGCCAAGTTGCAGGGGGCGGCTATGGCTACACCTTC. It translates to CASSQVAGGGYGYTF.

CDR3 protein: CASTWTGDPYEQYF. As DNA, the CDR3 is TGTGCCAGCACCTGGACAGGGGACCCCTACGAGCAGTACTTC. The chain couples TRBV6-1 to TRBJ2-7; 9 bases fit TRBD1. The junction had 6 bases not matched to a gene; V was cut back by 7 bases and J by 2 bases. CDR1 is MNHNS, CDR2 SASEGT, per germline. CDR3 length equals 14 residues.

This clonotype came up a few times. The chain combines TRBV20-1 with TRBJ2-3; tentatively, D is TRBD2 (5 bases). The CDR3 extends over 13 amino acids. In germline, CDR1 is DFQATT, CDR2 SNEGSKA (reference sequence). V was pared by 6 bases and J by 2 bases, with 12 bases between. The DNA of the CDR3 is TGCAGTGCCGGGTGGGGAGTCACAGATACGCAGTATTTT. The encoded protein is CSAGWGVTDTQYF.

This rearrangement joins TRBV7-2 to TRBJ2-7, with TRBD1 matching 7 bases. After removal of 3 bases from V and 8 bases from J, the junction contained 13 bases not matched to a gene. Germline V gene data show CDR1 as SGHTA and CDR2 as FQGNSA. The CDR3 has 15 amino acids. CDR3 sequence (DNA): TGTGCCAGCAGCTTGGGGACGGGACAGAGGACCAAGCAGTACTTC. Residues: CASSLGTGQRTKQYF. Together with reference TRBV7-2 and TRBJ2-7, the CDR3 gives the full variable domain: GAGVSQSPSNKVTEKGKDVELRCDPISGHTALYWYRQSLGQGLEFLIYFQGNSAPDKSGLPSDRFSAERTGGSVSTLTIQRTQQEDSAVYLCASSLGTGQRTKQYFGPGTRLTVT.

The chain employs TRBV6-2 or TRBV6-3 and TRBJ2-3; D gene unclear. CDR3 size: 15 residues. The V gene lost 0 bases and the J gene lost 2 bases, with 9 bases spanning the gap. Germline assignment: CDR1 MNHEY and CDR2 SVGEGT. CDR3 amino acids: CASSYSNEVTDTQYF. Here the CDR3 DNA reads TGTGCCAGCAGTTACTCGAACGAAGTCACAGATACGCAGTATTTT.

In the case of this clonotype: This may be a read error: a much more frequent sequence differs by one nucleotide. The chain employs TRBV6-6 and TRBJ2-1; 7 bases line up with TRBD1. V was clipped by 2 bases and J by 10 bases; unmatched bases: 8. The germline V gene encodes CDR1 MNHNY and CDR2 SVGAGI (reference sequence). The CDR3 is made up of 14 amino acids. The CDR3 reads CASSYRQGVNEQFF. The CDR3 DNA sequence: TGTGCCAGCAGTTACAGGCAGGGGGTCAACGAGCAGTTCTTC.

V gene TRBV4-2 combines with J gene TRBJ1-2, with D unresolved. V was shortened by 0 bases and J by 3 bases, with 11 bases between the two germline ends. The CDR3 totals 15 residues. Germline assignment: CDR1 LGHNA and CDR2 YNFKEQ. This CDR3 is CASSQDNGRDYGYTF. CDR3 DNA: TGTGCCAGCAGCCAAGATAATGGCAGAGACTATGGCTACACCTTC.

The chain recombines TRBV15 with TRBJ1-5; 7 bases are shared with TRBD1. The germline V gene has CDR1 LNHNV and CDR2 YYDKDF (reference sequence). V dropped 2 bases and J dropped 5; count of bases not matched to a gene: 3. The CDR3 has 14 amino acids. This CDR3 reads CATSRSQGHQPQHF. Here the CDR3 DNA reads TGTGCCACCAGCAGATCACAGGGGCATCAGCCCCAGCATTTT.

This chain joins TRBV7-8 and TRBJ2-7, with unresolved D. Germline CDR1 reads SGHVS; CDR2 reads FQNEAQ. This CDR3 has 12 amino acids. Trimming pared 0 bases from V and 6 bases from J, leaving 6 bases between. This chain's CDR3 is CASSLASCEQYF. The CDR3 DNA reads TGTGCCAGCAGCTTAGCTAGTTGCGAGCAGTACTTC.

The J gene is TRBJ2-7, the V gene TRBV12-3 or TRBV12-4; tentatively, D is TRBD1 (5 bases). V was pared by 3 bases and J by 4 bases, with 13 bases between. The CDR3 consists of 14 residues. The CDR3 region has the DNA TGTGCCAGCAGTTTCCCAGGGTCGAGGTACGAGCAGTACTTC. Amino acids: CASSFPGSRYEQYF.

The chain recombines TRBV29-1 with TRBJ2-7; 8 nucleotides align to TRBD1. Germline CDR1 is SQVTM and CDR2 is ANQGSEA. The CDR3 runs to 14 residues. Trimming at V came to 5 bases and at J to 6 bases, leaving 12 bases not matched to a gene. DNA for the CDR3: TGCAGCGTTAAGTCGACCCAGGGGGCCATCGAGCAGTACTTC. This codes for CSVKSTQGAIEQYF.

In DNA, the CDR3 is TGTGCCAGCAGTTACGTCTGGGGGGTGAACACTGAAGCTTTCTTT. This gives the protein CASSYVWGVNTEAFF. V usage is TRBV6-5 and J usage is TRBJ1-1; weak D call: TRBD1 (5 bases). The CDR3 loop spans 15 amino acids. Germline CDR1 is MNHEY and CDR2 is SVGAGI. The V and J ends lost 2 bases and 0 bases respectively, with 10 bases between them.

This clonotype came up a few times. The rearrangement links TRBV7-2 to TRBJ2-4; TRBD1 matches at 9 bases. The germline V gene encodes CDR1 SGHTA and CDR2 FQGNSA. CDR3 length equals 17 residues. The trim removed 2 bases at V and 2 bases at J, leaving 7 bases unmatched. CDR3 DNA sequence: TGTGCCAGCAGCTTACCGCGAGGGACAGGGACCAAAAACATTCAGTACTTC. This sequence encodes CASSLPRGTGTKNIQYF. The full variable domain, with the rest looked up from reference TRBV7-2 and TRBJ2-4, is GAGVSQSPSNKVTEKGKDVELRCDPISGHTALYWYRQSLGQGLEFLIYFQGNSAPDKSGLPSDRFSAERTGGSVSTLTIQRTQQEDSAVYLCASSLPRGTGTKNIQYFGAGTRLSVL.

The genes are TRBV7-2 and TRBJ2-3; a possible D gene is TRBD2 (6 bases). CDR1 is SGHTA, CDR2 FQGNSA, per germline. Trimming took off 5 bases at V and 1 base at J, with 16 bases between the two ends. The CDR3 has 16 residues. As DNA, the CDR3 is TGTGCCAGCAGCCAAGAAGGCGGGATCGGCACAGATACGCAGTATTTT. It specifies CASSQEGGIGTDTQYF.

This rearrangement joins TRBV30 to TRBJ2-7, with D tentatively TRBD1 or TRBD2 (5 bases each). CDR3 length: 15 amino acids. Germline V gives CDR1 GTSNPN, CDR2 SVGIG (reference sequence). Trimming removed 5 bases at V and 2 bases at J, with 19 bases between. The CDR3 nucleotides are TGTGCCTGGGGCCCCCTGTCTGAGGGGCCCTACGAGCAGTACTTC. It encodes CAWGPLSEGPYEQYF.

The CDR3 DNA sequence: TGTGCCAGCTCTATGGAGGGAGGCTACACCTTC. Residues: CASSMEGGYTF. V gene TRBV2 combines with J gene TRBJ1-2, with no clear D. The CDR3 length is 11 residues. Trimming cost V 8 bases and J 8 bases, with 12 bases left between them. Looked up from germline, CDR1 is SNHLY and CDR2 is FYNNEI.

A few counts support this clonotype. The chain has TRBV20-1 and TRBJ2-3; weak D call: TRBD2 (7 bases). The length of the CDR3 is 17 residues. The germline CDR1 and CDR2 sequences are DFQATT and SNEGSKA (reference sequence). The CDR3 reads CRPGGKRQQASTDTQYF. In DNA form, the CDR3 reads TGCAGGCCGGGGGGCAAACGACAACAAGCTAGCACAGATACGCAGTATTTT.

The sample holds a few counts of this clonotype. The V gene is TRBV29-1, the J gene TRBJ2-5, with TRBD1 as a possible D gene (6 bases). The V gene's germline CDR1 is SQVTM and CDR2 ANQGSEA. V was cut by 5 bases and J by 1 base, with 8 bases left in between. This CDR3 region has 12 residues. The CDR3 spells CSVKDSQETQYF. CDR3 coding DNA: TGCAGCGTTAAGGACAGCCAAGAGACCCAGTACTTC. Using reference TRBV29-1 and TRBJ2-5 for the parts outside the CDR3, the full variable domain is SAVISQKPSRDICQRGTSLTIQCQVDSQVTMMFWYRQQPGQSLTLIATANQGSEATYESGFVIDKFPISRPNLTFSTLTVSNMSPEDSSIYLCSVKDSQETQYFGPGTRLLVL.

The rearrangement links TRBV11-2 to TRBJ2-3, with D uncertain. In germline, CDR1 is SGHAT, CDR2 FQNNGV. CDR3 size: 13 residues. V lost 6 bases to trimming and J lost 4 bases, with 11 bases between them. As DNA, the CDR3 is TGTGCCAGCAGACCCGGGTTCGCAGATACGCAGTATTTT. It is translated as CASRPGFADTQYF.

About this clonotype itself: Its ends do not fully match the called genes, so a read error is possible. V is TRBV7-9 and J is TRBJ2-7; perhaps TRBD2 as D (5 bases). The germline V gene has CDR1 SEHNR and CDR2 FQNEAQ (reference sequence). This CDR3 spans 12 amino acids. The CDR3 sequence is CASSLVADPRDF. The CDR3 region has the DNA TGTGCCAGCAGCTTAGTTGCGGACCCGAGGGACTTC.